This paragraph reports one T cell receptor (beta chain). Its cognate antigen is unknown. A J-beta primer mix and a sample-barcoded 5' primer were used in a second PCR of roughly 6 to 11 cycles. MiXCR, applied by TCRdb to the 5' RACE reads, yields one record per CDR3 protein. This table holds around 940,000 distinct CDR3 sequences, approximately 50% found once. Total RNA, at least 5.5 micrograms per sample, was extracted from PBMCs. The sample is drawn from a study of blood T cells in healthy people across ages. General study findings and limits: Without sorted subsets, naive and antigen-experienced compartments could not be conclusively compared.

V lost 4 bases, J lost 3 bases, and 9 bases lay in between. The length of the CDR3 is 14 residues. Germline CDR1 reads SEHNR; CDR2 reads FQNEAQ (reference sequence). The chain is built from TRBV7-9 and TRBJ2-2; a weak D match, TRBD2 (5 bases). This receptor was identified in a woman aged 60-70 years in good health. Sequencing used blood. The CDR3 loop is CASSYERHTGELFF. CDR3 DNA: TGTGCCAGCAGCTATGAGCGGCACACCGGGGAGCTGTTTTTT.